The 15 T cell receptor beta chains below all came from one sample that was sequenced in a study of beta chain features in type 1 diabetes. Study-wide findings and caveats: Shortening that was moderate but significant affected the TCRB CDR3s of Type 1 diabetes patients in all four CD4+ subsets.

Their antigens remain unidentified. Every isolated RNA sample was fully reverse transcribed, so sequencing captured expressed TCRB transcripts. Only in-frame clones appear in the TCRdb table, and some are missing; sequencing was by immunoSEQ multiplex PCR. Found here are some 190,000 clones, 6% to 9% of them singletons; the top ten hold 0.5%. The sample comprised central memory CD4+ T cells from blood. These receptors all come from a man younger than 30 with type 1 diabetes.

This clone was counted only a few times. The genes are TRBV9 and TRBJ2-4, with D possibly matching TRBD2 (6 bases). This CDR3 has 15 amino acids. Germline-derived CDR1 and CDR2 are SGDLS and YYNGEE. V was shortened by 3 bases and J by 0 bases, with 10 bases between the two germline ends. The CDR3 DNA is TGTGCCAGCAGCGCAGGGACTTCAGCCAAAAACATTCAGTACTTC. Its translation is CASSAGTSAKNIQYF.

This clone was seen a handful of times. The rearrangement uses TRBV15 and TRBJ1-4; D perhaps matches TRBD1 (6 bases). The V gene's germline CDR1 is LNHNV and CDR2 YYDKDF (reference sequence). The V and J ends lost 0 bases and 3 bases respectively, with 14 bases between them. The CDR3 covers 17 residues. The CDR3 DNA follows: TGTGCCACCAGCAGAGATCCGGGGGCGGGAGCTAATGAAAAACTGTTTTTT. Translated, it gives CATSRDPGAGANEKLFF.

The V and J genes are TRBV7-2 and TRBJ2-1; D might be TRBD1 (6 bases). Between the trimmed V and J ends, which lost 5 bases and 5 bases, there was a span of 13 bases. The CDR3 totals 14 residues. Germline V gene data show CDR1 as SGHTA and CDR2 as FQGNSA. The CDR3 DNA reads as TGTGCCAGCAGCCCCGACAGGAATAACAATGAGCAGTTCTTC. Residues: CASSPDRNNNEQFF.

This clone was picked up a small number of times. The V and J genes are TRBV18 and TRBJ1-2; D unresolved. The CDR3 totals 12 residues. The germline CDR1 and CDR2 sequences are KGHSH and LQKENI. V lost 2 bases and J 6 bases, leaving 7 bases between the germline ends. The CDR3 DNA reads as TGTGCCAGCTCACCAAAGGAGAATGGCTACACCTTC. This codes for CASSPKENGYTF.

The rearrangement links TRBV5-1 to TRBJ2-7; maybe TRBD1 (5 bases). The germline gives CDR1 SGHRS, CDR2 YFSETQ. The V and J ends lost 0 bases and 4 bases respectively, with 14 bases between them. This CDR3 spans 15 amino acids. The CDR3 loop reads CASSLDGANPYEQYF. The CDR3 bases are TGCGCCAGCAGCTTGGATGGGGCGAACCCTTACGAGCAGTACTTC.

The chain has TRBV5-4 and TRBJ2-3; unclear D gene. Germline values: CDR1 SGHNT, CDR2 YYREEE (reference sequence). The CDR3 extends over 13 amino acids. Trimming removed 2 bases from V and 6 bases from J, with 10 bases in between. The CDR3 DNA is TGTGCCAGCAGCTTAGATAGCAAGGATACGCAGTATTTT. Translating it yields CASSLDSKDTQYF.

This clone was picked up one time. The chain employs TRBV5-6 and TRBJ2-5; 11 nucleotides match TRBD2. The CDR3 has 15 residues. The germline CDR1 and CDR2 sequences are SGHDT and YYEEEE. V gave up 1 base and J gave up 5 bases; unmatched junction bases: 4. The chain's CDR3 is CASSLLAGGRETQYF. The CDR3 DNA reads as TGTGCCAGCAGCTTGTTAGCGGGGGGGCGGGAGACCCAGTACTTC.

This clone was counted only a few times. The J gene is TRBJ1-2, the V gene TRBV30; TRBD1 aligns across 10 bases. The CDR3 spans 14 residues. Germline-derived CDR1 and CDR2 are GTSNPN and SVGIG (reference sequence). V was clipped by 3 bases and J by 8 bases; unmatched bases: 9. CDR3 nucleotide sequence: TGTGCCTGGAGGACGACAGGGGGCGCGGGGGGCTACACCTTC. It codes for CAWRTTGGAGGYTF. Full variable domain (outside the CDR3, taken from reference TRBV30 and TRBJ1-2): SQTIHQWPATLVQPVGSPLSLECTVEGTSNPNLYWYRQAAGRGLQLLFYSVGIGQISSEVPQNLSASRPQDRQFILSSKKLLLSDSGFYLCAWRTTGGAGGYTFGSGTRLTVV.

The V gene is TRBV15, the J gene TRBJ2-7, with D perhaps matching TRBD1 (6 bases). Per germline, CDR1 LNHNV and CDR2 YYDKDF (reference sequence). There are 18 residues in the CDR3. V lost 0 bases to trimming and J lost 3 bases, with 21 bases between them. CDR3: CATSRDPLRTDAIYEQYF. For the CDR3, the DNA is TGTGCCACCAGCAGAGATCCCCTTAGGACAGATGCAATCTACGAGCAGTACTTC.

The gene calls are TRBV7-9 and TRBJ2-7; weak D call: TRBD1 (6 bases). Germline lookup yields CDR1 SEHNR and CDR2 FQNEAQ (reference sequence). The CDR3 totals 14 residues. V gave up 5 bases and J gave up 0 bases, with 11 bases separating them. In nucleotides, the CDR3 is TGTGCCAGCAGCCTCGGACAGAGCTCCTACGAGCAGTACTTC. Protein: CASSLGQSSYEQYF.

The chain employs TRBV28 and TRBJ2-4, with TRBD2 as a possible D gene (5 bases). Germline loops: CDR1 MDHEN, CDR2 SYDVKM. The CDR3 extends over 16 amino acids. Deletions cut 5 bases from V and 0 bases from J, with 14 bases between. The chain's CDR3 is CASSPAIGEAKNIQYF. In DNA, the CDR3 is TGTGCCAGCAGTCCCGCAATCGGGGAAGCCAAAAACATTCAGTACTTC.

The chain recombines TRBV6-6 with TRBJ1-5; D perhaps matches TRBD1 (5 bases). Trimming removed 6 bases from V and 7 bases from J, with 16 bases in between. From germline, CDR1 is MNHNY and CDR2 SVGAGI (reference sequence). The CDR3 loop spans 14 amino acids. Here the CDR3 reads CASRFPGGLQPQHF. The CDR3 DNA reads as TGTGCCAGCAGATTCCCCGGGGGGTTGCAGCCCCAGCATTTT.

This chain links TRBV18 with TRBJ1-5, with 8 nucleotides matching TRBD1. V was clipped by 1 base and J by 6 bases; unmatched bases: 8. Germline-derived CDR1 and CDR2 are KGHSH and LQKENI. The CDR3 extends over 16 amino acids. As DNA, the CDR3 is TGTGCCAGCTCACCACTCACAGGGGGGGACGGTCAGCCCCAGCATTTT. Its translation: CASSPLTGGDGQPQHF.

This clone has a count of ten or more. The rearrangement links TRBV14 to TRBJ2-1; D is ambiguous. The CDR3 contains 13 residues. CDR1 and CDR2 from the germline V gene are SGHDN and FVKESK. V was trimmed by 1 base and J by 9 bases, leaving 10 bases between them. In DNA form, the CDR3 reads TGTGCCAGCAGCCAAGGTCGGGTCGGTGAGCAGTTCTTC. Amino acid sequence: CASSQGRVGEQFF. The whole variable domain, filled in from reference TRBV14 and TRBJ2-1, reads EAGVTQFPSHSVIEKGQTVTLRCDPISGHDNLYWYRRVMGKEIKFLLHFVKESKQDESGMPNNRFLAERTGGTYSTLKVQPAELEDSGVYFCASSQGRVGEQFFGPGTRLTVL.

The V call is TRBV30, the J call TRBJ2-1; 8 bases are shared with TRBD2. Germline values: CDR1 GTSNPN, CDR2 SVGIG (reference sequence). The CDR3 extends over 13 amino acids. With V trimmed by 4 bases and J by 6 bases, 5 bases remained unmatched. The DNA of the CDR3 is TGTGCCTGGACTAGCGGGTACCCCAATGAGCAGTTCTTC. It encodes CAWTSGYPNEQFF.